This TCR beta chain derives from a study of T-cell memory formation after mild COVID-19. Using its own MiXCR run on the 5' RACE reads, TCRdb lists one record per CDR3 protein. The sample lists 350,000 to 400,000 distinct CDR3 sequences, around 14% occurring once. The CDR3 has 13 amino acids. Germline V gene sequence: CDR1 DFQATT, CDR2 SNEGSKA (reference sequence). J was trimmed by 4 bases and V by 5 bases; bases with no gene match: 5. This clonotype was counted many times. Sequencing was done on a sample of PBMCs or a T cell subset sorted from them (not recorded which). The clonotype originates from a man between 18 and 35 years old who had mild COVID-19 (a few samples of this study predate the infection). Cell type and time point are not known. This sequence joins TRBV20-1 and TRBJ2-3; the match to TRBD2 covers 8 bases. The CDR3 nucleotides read TGCAGTGCTGAAGCGGGGGCCTCAGATACGCAGTATTTT. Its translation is CSAEAGASDTQYF.